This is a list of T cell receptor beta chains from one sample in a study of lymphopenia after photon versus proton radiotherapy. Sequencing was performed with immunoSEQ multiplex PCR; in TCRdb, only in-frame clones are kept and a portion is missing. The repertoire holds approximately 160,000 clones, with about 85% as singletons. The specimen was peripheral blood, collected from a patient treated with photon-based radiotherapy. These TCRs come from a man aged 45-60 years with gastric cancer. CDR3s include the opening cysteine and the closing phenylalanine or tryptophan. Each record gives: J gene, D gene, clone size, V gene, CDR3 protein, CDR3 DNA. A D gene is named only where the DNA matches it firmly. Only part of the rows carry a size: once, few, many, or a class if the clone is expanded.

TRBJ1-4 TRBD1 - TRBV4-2 CASSPTGATNEKLFF TGTGCCAGCAGCCCGACAGGGGCGACTAATGAAAAACTGTTTTTT
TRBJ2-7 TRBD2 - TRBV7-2 CASSLGASGPYEQYF TGTGCCAGCAGCTTAGGAGCTAGCGGCCCCTACGAGCAGTACTTC
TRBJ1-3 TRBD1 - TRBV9 CASSPTGGSGNTIYF TGTGCCAGCAGCCCCACAGGGGGCTCTGGAAACACCATATATTTT
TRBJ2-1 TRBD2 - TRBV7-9 CASSLGVGTSGRTYNEQFF TGTGCCAGCAGCTTAGGTGTTGGGACTAGCGGGAGGACCTACAATGAGCAGTTCTTC
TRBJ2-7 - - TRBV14 CASSPSSGYEQYF TGTGCCAGCAGCCCCAGTAGCGGCTACGAGCAGTACTTC
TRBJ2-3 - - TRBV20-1 CSASPSDTQYF TGCAGTGCTAGCCCGTCAGATACGCAGTATTTT
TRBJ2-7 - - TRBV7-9 CASSFLGREKSGEQYF TGTGCCAGCAGCTTCCTCGGCAGGGAAAAGTCGGGCGAGCAGTACTTC
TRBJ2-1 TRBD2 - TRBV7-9 CASTAPGGNSYNEQFF TGTGCCAGCACGGCACCGGGAGGGAATTCCTACAATGAGCAGTTCTTC
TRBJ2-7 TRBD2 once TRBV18 CASSPRLAANYEQYF TGTGCCAGCTCACCCAGACTAGCGGCAAACTACGAGCAGTACTTC
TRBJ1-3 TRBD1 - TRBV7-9 CASSLAGTGDSGNTIYF TGTGCCAGCAGCTTAGCCGGGACAGGGGACTCTGGAAACACCATATATTTT
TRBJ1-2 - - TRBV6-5 CASSRQAANYGYTF TGTGCCAGCAGTCGACAGGCCGCTAACTATGGCTACACCTTC
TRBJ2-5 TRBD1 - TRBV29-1 CSVERGQGAGETQYF TGCAGCGTTGAACGGGGACAGGGGGCAGGAGAGACCCAGTACTTC
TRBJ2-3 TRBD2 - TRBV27 CASRGLAHSTDTQYF TGTGCCAGCAGGGGACTAGCGCATAGCACAGATACGCAGTATTTT
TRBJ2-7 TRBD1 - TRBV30 CAWNPSPGTGLYF TGTGCCTGGAATCCTTCTCCCGGGACAGGGTTATACTTC
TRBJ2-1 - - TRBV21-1 CASSIRLAGGSYNEQFF TGTGCCAGCAGCATAAGACTAGCGGGAGGGTCCTACAATGAGCAGTTCTTC
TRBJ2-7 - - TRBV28 CASRPAGTYEQYF TGTGCCAGCAGACCTGCCGGGACCTACGAGCAGTACTTC
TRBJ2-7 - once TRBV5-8 CASSFGHLYEQYF TGTGCCAGCAGCTTTGGACACCTCTACGAGCAGTACTTC
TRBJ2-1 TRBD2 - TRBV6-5 CASSYSDAGAYNEQFF TGTGCCAGCAGTTACTCGGATGCGGGAGCCTACAATGAGCAGTTCTTC
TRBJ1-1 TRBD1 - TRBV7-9 CASTPQGGTEAFF TGTGCCAGCACTCCCCAGGGGGGCACTGAAGCTTTCTTT
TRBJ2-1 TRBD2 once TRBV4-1 CASSQASGTPSYNEQFF TGCGCCAGCAGCCAGGCTAGCGGGACACCGTCCTACAATGAGCAGTTCTTC
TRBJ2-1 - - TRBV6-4 CASSGQADYNEQFF TGTGCCAGCAGTGGACAGGCAGACTACAATGAGCAGTTCTTC
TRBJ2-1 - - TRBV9 CASSIQGNEQFF TGTGCCAGCAGCATTCAGGGCAATGAGCAGTTCTTC
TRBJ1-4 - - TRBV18 CASSPVVSGEKLFF TGTGCCAGCTCACCAGTGGTTAGTGGTGAAAAACTGTTTTTT
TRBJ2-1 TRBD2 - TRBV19 CASSIRTSGSHEQFF TGTGCCAGTAGTATAAGGACTAGCGGGAGCCATGAGCAGTTCTTC
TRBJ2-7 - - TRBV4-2 CASSHEARYEQYF TGTGCCAGCAGCCACGAGGCTCGGTACGAGCAGTACTTC
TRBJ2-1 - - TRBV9 CASSGLGNEQFF TGTGCCAGCAGCGGCTTAGGCAATGAGCAGTTCTTC
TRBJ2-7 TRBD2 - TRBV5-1 CASSSTAGKSYEQYF TGCGCCAGCAGCTCCACAGCGGGAAAATCCTACGAGCAGTACTTC
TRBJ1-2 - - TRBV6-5 CASSYTTANYGYTF TGTGCCAGCAGTTACACGACCGCTAACTATGGCTACACCTTC
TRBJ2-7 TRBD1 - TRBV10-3 CAIATGNSYEQYF TGTGCCATCGCGACAGGGAACTCCTACGAGCAGTACTTC
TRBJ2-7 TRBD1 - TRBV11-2 CASSQGQGIHEQYF TGTGCCAGCAGCCAGGGACAGGGGATACACGAGCAGTACTTC
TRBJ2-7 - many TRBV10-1 CASSELGTYEQYF TGCGCCAGCAGTGAGTTGGGGACCTACGAGCAGTACTTC
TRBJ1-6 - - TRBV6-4 CASYRRKEPLHF TGTGCCAGCTACAGGAGAAAAGAACCCCTCCACTTT